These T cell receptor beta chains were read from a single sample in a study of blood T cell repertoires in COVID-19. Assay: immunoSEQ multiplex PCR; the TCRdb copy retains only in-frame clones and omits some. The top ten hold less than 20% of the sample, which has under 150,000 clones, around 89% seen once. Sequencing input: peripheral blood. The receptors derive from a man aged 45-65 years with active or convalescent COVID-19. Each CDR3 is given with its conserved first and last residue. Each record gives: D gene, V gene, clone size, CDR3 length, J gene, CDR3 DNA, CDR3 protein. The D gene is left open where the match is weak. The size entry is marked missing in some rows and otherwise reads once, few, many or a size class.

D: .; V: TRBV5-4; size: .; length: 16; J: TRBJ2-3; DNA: TGTGCCAGCAGCTTGGGATACGGGGGTGGCACAGATACGCAGTATTTT; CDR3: CASSLGYGGGTDTQYF
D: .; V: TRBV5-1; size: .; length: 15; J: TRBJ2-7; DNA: TGCGCCAGCAGCTTGGCGCAGGGGAGCTCCTACGAGCAGTACTTC; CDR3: CASSLAQGSSYEQYF
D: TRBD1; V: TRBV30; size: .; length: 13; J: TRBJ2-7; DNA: TGTGCCTGGAGTCCCACAGGGGGTTGGGAGCAGTACTTC; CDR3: CAWSPTGGWEQYF
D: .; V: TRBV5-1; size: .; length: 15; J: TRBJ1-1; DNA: TGCGCCAGCAGCGGGACACGGGACGAGAACACTGAAGCTTTCTTT; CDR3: CASSGTRDENTEAFF
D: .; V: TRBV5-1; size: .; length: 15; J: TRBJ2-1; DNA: TGCGCCAGCAGCTTGGGGGCTGCCTCCTACAATGAGCAGTTCTTC; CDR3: CASSLGAASYNEQFF
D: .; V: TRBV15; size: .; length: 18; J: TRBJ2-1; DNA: TGTGCCACCAGCAGAGATCCTTCCCGCGGGGGCCTTTACAATGAGCAGTTCTTC; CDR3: CATSRDPSRGGLYNEQFF
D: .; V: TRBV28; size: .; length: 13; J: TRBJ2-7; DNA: TGTGCCAGCAGTTTGGTGCAGTCCTACGAGCAGTACTTC; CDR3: CASSLVQSYEQYF
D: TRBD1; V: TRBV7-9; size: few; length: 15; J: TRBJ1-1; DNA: TGTGCCAGCAGCTTCGGGGACAGGGTGAACACTGAAGCTTTCTTT; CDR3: CASSFGDRVNTEAFF
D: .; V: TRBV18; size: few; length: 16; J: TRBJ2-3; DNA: TGTGCCAGCTCACCGCCGGGACTTTCGGGCACAGATACGCAGTATTTT; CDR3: CASSPPGLSGTDTQYF
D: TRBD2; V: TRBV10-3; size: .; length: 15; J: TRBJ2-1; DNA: TGTGCCATCAGTGATTCCAGCGGGGCGGGGAATGAGCAGTTCTTC; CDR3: CAISDSSGAGNEQFF
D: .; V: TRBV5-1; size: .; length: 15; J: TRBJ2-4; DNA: TGCGCCAGCAGCTTTGAGGAAACAGCCAAAAACATTCAGTACTTC; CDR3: CASSFEETAKNIQYF
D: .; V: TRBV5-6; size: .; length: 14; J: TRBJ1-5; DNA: TGTGCCAGCAGCCACGTAGGGGTAAATCAGCCCCAGCATTTT; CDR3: CASSHVGVNQPQHF
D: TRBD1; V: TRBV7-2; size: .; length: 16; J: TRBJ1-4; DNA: TGTGCCAGCAGTTCTACCTTCGGGACAGGGAGGGAAAAACTGTTTTTT; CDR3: CASSSTFGTGREKLFF
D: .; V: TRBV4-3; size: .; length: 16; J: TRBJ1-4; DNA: TGCGCCAGCAGCCAAGGAGGCAGGGATCGGCTCGAAAAACTGTTTTTT; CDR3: CASSQGGRDRLEKLFF
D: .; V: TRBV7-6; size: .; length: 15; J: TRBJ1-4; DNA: TGTGCCAGCAGCTTAGCGGGGGGGATTGGGGAAAAACTGTTTTTT; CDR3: CASSLAGGIGEKLFF
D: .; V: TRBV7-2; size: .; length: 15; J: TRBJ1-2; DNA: TGTGCCAGCAGCTTAGATTCGGGACAAGCCTATGGCTACACCTTC; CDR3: CASSLDSGQAYGYTF
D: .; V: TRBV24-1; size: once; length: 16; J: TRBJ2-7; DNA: TGTGCCACCAGTGATCCATCGCGGACTGGCTCCTACGAGCAGTACTTC; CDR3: CATSDPSRTGSYEQYF
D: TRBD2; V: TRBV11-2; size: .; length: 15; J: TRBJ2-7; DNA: TGTGCCAGCAGCCCTGGGACTAGGCCCCCCTACGAGCAGTACTTC; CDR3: CASSPGTRPPYEQYF
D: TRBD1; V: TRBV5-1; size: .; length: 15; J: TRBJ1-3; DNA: TGCGCCAGCAGCTCCGCAGGGGGCTCAGGAAACACCATATATTTT; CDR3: CASSSAGGSGNTIYF
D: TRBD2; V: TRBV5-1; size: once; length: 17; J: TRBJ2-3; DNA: TGCGCCAGCAGCGGAATGTTCAGCGGGAGGACCCCCGATACGCAGTATTTT; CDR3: CASSGMFSGRTPDTQYF
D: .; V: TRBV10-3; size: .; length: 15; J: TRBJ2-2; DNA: TGTGCCATCAGTGCACGACAGATAAACACCGGGGAGCTGTTTTTT; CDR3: CAISARQINTGELFF
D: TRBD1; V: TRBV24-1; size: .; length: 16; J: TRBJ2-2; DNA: TGTGCCACCAGTGATATTTTAAGGGGGCGAATCGGGGAGCTGTTTTTT; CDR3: CATSDILRGRIGELFF
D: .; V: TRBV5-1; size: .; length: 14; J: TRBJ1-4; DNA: TGCGCCAGCAGCCAAGGTGGGCGTAGGGAAAAACTGTTTTTT; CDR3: CASSQGGRREKLFF
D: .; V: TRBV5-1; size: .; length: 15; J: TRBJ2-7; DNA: TGCGCCAGCAGCCAAACCGCAGGGGTTGCCTACGAGCAGTACTTC; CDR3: CASSQTAGVAYEQYF
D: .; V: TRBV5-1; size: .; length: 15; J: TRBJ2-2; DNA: TGCGCCAGCAGCTTGGGAAGCGGGAACACCGGGGAGCTGTTTTTT; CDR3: CASSLGSGNTGELFF
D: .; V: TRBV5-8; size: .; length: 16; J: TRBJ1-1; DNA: TGTGCCAGCAGCTACGAATTCTTGACACCGAACACTGAAGCTTTCTTT; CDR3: CASSYEFLTPNTEAFF
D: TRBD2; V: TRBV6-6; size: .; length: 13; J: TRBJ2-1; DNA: TGTGCCAGCAGACTAGCGGTAAACAATGAGCAGTTCTTC; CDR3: CASRLAVNNEQFF
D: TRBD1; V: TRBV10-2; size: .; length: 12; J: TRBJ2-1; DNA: TGCGCCAGTAGGACAGGGTCTAATGAGCAGTTCTTC; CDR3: CASRTGSNEQFF
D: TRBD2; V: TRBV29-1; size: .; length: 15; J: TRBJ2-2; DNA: TGCAGCGTCACTAGCGGGGGGGCCCATACCGGGGAGCTGTTTTTT; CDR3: CSVTSGGAHTGELFF